This TCR beta chain emerged from a study of blood T cell repertoires in COVID-19. Across the whole study: From the United States, Italy and Spain came samples of acute and convalescent COVID-19.

TCRdb's copy holds only in-frame clones and misses some; the assay was immunoSEQ multiplex PCR. This sample carries 150,000 to 250,000 clones, 85% to 95% of them seen once, and the ten largest clones take 0.6% to 0.8%. The CDR3 extends over 16 amino acids. Germline values: CDR1 MNHNY, CDR2 SVGAGI (reference sequence). V lost 0 bases to trimming and J lost 6 bases, with 17 bases between them. The receptor comes from a man aged 30-40 years with COVID-19, enrolled during active disease. V and J are TRBV6-6 and TRBJ1-2; tentative D call: TRBD1 (6 bases). Sample: peripheral blood. The CDR3 DNA reads as TGTGCCAGCAGTTACTCGATGATGACGGGGGGCAATGGCTACACCTTC. Amino acid sequence: CASSYSMMTGGNGYTF.